This T cell receptor beta chain was recorded in a study of T cell clonotyping in hematopoietic cell transplantation. Findings and caveats of the study: After transplant, recipient diversity fell while pathologically expanded clonotypes grew through day 180.

Time point in this sample: recipient sample about 28 days before transplant, after cytoreduction. On this clone itself: Its antigen remains unknown.

Germline CDR1 MNHEY, CDR2 SMNVEV (reference sequence). This CDR3 has 15 residues. Trimming stripped 0 bases from V and 4 bases from J, with 12 bases between. Data came from immunoSEQ multiplex PCR; TCRdb stores just in-frame clones and leaves some out. The sample holds several thousand clones, roughly 90% seen once. The clonotype comes from a woman aged 55-69 years with acute myeloid leukemia. Some clones in this sample may be carry-over from other donors' samples. The genes are TRBV27 and TRBJ1-1; a weak D match, TRBD1 (6 bases). Sequencing was performed on peripheral blood mononuclear cells, taken before stem cell transplant. The CDR3 sequence: CASSLSAGGPTEAFF. Here the CDR3 DNA reads TGTGCCAGCAGTTTATCGGCGGGGGGCCCCACTGAAGCTTTCTTT.